These 29 T cell receptor beta chains were all obtained from the same sample, sequenced in a study of Ad26.COV2.S vaccination and SARS-CoV-2 variants. Some clones are missing from TCRdb's copy, which holds only in-frame ones; the method was immunoSEQ multiplex PCR. The table has more than 300,000 clones, about 85% seen once. Documented treatment: about 20 received Ad26.COV2.S at low or high dose, single or two shots; about 5 received placebo; per-sample allocation not given. The investigators took samples on day 63 after the first vaccine or placebo injection. The material was peripheral blood, obtained in a trial of Ad26.COV2.S vaccine versus placebo. The receptors stem from a person between 18 and 65 years old who received the Ad26.COV2.S COVID-19 vaccine or a placebo.

The genes are TRBV19 and TRBJ2-7, with 8 bases fitting TRBD1. The CDR3 length is 16 residues. The junction had 9 bases not matched to a gene; V was cut back by 1 base and J by 4 bases. CDR1 LNHDA and CDR2 SQIVND come from the germline V gene (reference sequence). Written as DNA, the CDR3 is TGTGCCAGTAGTATAGGACAGGGGACGGGAGCATACGAGCAGTACTTC. It encodes CASSIGQGTGAYEQYF.

This chain connects TRBV27 to TRBJ1-2; D may be TRBD1 (5 bases). This CDR3 is built from 13 residues. Germline CDR1 MNHEY, CDR2 SMNVEV (reference sequence). V was cut by 3 bases and J by 2 bases, with 7 bases left in between. CDR3 sequence reads: CASSFAGNYGYTF. The CDR3 DNA sequence: TGTGCCAGCAGTTTCGCAGGGAACTATGGCTACACCTTC.

The J gene is TRBJ1-1, the V gene TRBV29-1, with TRBD1 matching 7 bases. The germline CDR1 and CDR2 sequences are SQVTM and ANQGSEA. J gave up 4 bases and V 7 bases, and 9 bases lay outside the gene matches. The CDR3 is 13 amino acids. CDR3 in DNA: TGCAGCGAACTACAGGGGATGGGCACTGAAGCTTTCTTT. It is translated as CSELQGMGTEAFF.

The chain combines TRBV14 with TRBJ2-3, with unresolved D. The CDR3 covers 15 residues. Germline values: CDR1 SGHDN, CDR2 FVKESK. Trimming left V 4 bases short and J 0 bases short, with 11 bases between. CDR3 protein: CASSRLAPSTDTQYF. Written as DNA, the CDR3 is TGTGCCAGCAGCCGTCTCGCACCGAGCACAGATACGCAGTATTTT.

This chain uses TRBV2 with TRBJ2-5, with 10 bases that match TRBD1. The germline V gene encodes CDR1 SNHLY and CDR2 FYNNEI. The CDR3 is made up of 14 amino acids. J was trimmed by 5 bases and V by 8 bases; bases with no gene match: 8. The CDR3 here is CASGRDRGWETQYF. CDR3 nucleotides: TGTGCCAGCGGACGGGACAGGGGTTGGGAGACCCAGTACTTC.

The chain links TRBV6-5 to TRBJ2-7, with 8 bases that match TRBD1. Per the germline V gene, CDR1 is MNHEY and CDR2 is SVGAGI. The CDR3 runs to 14 residues. V lost 4 bases and J lost 3; bases outside the gene matches: 5. The DNA for the CDR3 is TGTGCCAGCAGTTCCACAGGGGGATTCTACGAGCAGTACTTC. This translates into CASSSTGGFYEQYF.

This sequence joins TRBV19 and TRBJ1-4; 10 bases align to TRBD1. Germline CDR1 is LNHDA and CDR2 is SQIVND (reference sequence). Trimming took 5 bases from V and 3 from J; bases not matched to a gene: 6. The CDR3 runs 16 residues. Here the CDR3 reads CASSAGQGEANEKLFF. The CDR3 coding sequence is TGTGCCAGTAGTGCCGGACAGGGGGAGGCTAATGAAAAACTGTTTTTT.

The chain has TRBV7-9 and TRBJ2-7; D is possibly TRBD1 (5 bases). The V end was cut by 1 base, the J end by 5 bases, with 6 bases between. Germline CDR1 and CDR2: SEHNR and FQNEAQ (reference sequence). This CDR3 is built from 12 residues. CDR3: CASSLGGDEQYF. CDR3 coding DNA: TGTGCCAGCAGCTTAGGGGGCGACGAGCAGTACTTC. Supplemented by reference TRBV7-9 and TRBJ2-7, the full variable domain reads DTGVSQNPRHKITKRGQNVTFRCDPISEHNRLYWYRQTLGQGPEFLTYFQNEAQLEKSRLLSDRFSAERPKGSFSTLEIQRTEQGDSAMYLCASSLGGDEQYFGPGTRLTVT.

The J gene is TRBJ2-6, the V gene TRBV7-6; D is uncertain. The CDR3 length is 18 residues. Germline lookup yields CDR1 SGHVS and CDR2 FNYEAQ. The V end lost 2 bases, the J end lost 4 bases, and 18 bases lay between the germline ends. The CDR3 loop is CASSLFRPAVAGANVLTF. The DNA for the CDR3 is TGTGCCAGCAGCTTATTCCGACCGGCAGTGGCCGGGGCCAACGTCCTGACTTTC.

The V gene is TRBV5-1, the J gene TRBJ2-4, with TRBD1 as a possible D gene (6 bases). The CDR3 length is 17 residues. Germline assignment: CDR1 SGHRS and CDR2 YFSETQ. V was cut by 4 bases and J by 1 base, with 18 bases left in between. CDR3 region: CASSGTGTMVAKNIQYF. In nucleotides, the CDR3 is TGCGCCAGCAGCGGGACCGGGACAATGGTGGCCAAAAACATTCAGTACTTC.

This clone was recorded only once. The genes are TRBV11-3 and TRBJ2-5, with D uncertain. Trimming took 1 base from V and 4 from J, leaving 16 bases between them. Germline CDR1 SGHNT, CDR2 YENEEA. The CDR3 consists of 16 residues. The CDR3 loop is CASSLGTNKFGETQYF. The CDR3 coding sequence is TGTGCCAGCAGCTTAGGAACTAATAAATTTGGAGAGACCCAGTACTTC.

This chain uses TRBV19 with TRBJ2-5; D is possibly TRBD1 (6 bases). The CDR3 runs 18 residues. Germline V gene lookup returns CDR1 LNHDA and CDR2 SQIVND (reference sequence). The germline V and J ends were trimmed by 4 bases and 4 bases, with 25 bases remaining between them. The CDR3 bases are TGTGCCAGTAGTAAGAATTCTCCCCGGGACACCCTAGGAGAGACCCAGTACTTC. Translating it yields CASSKNSPRDTLGETQYF.

This clone has a count of ten or more. The chain employs TRBV5-1 and TRBJ2-1; D assignment may be TRBD1 or TRBD2 (6 bases each). Trimming cost V 1 base and J 8 bases, with 13 bases left between them. There are 14 residues in the CDR3. Germline values: CDR1 SGHRS, CDR2 YFSETQ. Written as DNA, the CDR3 is TGCGCCAGCAGCTTGCTCCCCGGGGGCGATGAGCAGTTCTTC. Residues: CASSLLPGGDEQFF. The full variable domain, completed using reference TRBV5-1 and TRBJ2-1, is KAGVTQTPRYLIKTRGQQVTLSCSPISGHRSVSWYQQTPGQGLQFLFEYFSETQRNKGNFPGRFSGRQFSNSRSEMNVSTLELGDSALYLCASSLLPGGDEQFFGPGTRLTVL.

The chain carries TRBV18 and TRBJ2-5; the match to TRBD2 covers 8 bases. V shed 1 base and J 4 bases; nucleotides not matched to a gene: 8. In germline, CDR1 is KGHSH, CDR2 LQKENI. The CDR3 contains 16 residues. Written as DNA, the CDR3 is TGTGCCAGCTCACCACGGATCGGGGGGGCTGGAGAGACCCAGTACTTC. Encoded protein: CASSPRIGGAGETQYF.

The chain joins TRBV5-1 to TRBJ2-7; D unclear. Germline values: CDR1 SGHRS, CDR2 YFSETQ. This CDR3 region has 13 residues. V lost 0 bases to trimming and J lost 1 base, with 5 bases between them. The CDR3 nucleotides read TGCGCCAGCAGCTTGGTTGGATCCTACGAGCAGTACTTC. It specifies CASSLVGSYEQYF.

This clone was counted a few times. The chain carries TRBV19 and TRBJ2-7; a weak D match, TRBD1 (7 bases). Germline loops: CDR1 LNHDA, CDR2 SQIVND (reference sequence). CDR3 length: 15 residues. V was pared by 7 bases and J by 1 base, with 17 bases between. The CDR3 loop reads CASNDPGDSSYEQYF. CDR3 nucleotides: TGTGCCAGTAACGATCCGGGGGACAGTTCCTACGAGCAGTACTTC.

The chain recombines TRBV6-2 or TRBV6-3 with TRBJ2-7; 9 nucleotides agree with TRBD1. The germline gives CDR1 MNHEY, CDR2 SVGEGT. The CDR3 contains 14 residues. J lost 7 bases, V lost 5 bases, and 9 bases had no gene match. The CDR3 DNA sequence: TGTGCCAGCAGTCCGAGGGACAGGGTAAAAGAGCAGTACTTC. As protein: CASSPRDRVKEQYF.

The gene calls are TRBV5-1 and TRBJ2-7; the D gene is possibly TRBD2 (6 bases). The CDR3 consists of 13 residues. Between the trimmed V and J ends, which lost 4 bases and 7 bases, there was a span of 15 bases. Germline CDR1 and CDR2: SGHRS and YFSETQ. CDR3 residues: CASSQAGRREQYF. The CDR3 DNA reads as TGCGCCAGCAGCCAAGCCGGGAGAAGGGAGCAGTACTTC.

The J gene is TRBJ1-1, the V gene TRBV9; D not resolved. In germline, CDR1 is SGDLS, CDR2 YYNGEE. CDR3 size: 13 residues. V was pared by 0 bases and J by 3 bases, with 6 bases between. The CDR3 DNA reads as TGTGCCAGCAGCGTAGGAGGGCACACTGAAGCTTTCTTT. This gives the protein CASSVGGHTEAFF.

This sequence joins TRBV4-1 and TRBJ1-2; weak D call: TRBD1 (5 bases). The CDR3 loop spans 15 amino acids. The germline CDR1 and CDR2 sequences are MGHRA and YSYEKL. V gave up 0 bases and J gave up 4 bases, with 12 bases separating them. The CDR3 is CASSQEKPGTYGYTF. DNA for the CDR3: TGCGCCAGCAGCCAAGAGAAGCCAGGGACCTATGGCTACACCTTC.

V is TRBV5-1 and J is TRBJ2-2, with D possibly being TRBD1 or TRBD2 (5 bases each). The CDR3 is 16 residues long. Per germline, CDR1 SGHRS and CDR2 YFSETQ. Between the trimmed V and J ends, which lost 3 bases and 4 bases, there was a span of 16 bases. The CDR3 DNA follows: TGCGCCAGCAGCTGGGGCCCGGGCGAGGGCACCGGGGAGCTGTTTTTT. It encodes CASSWGPGEGTGELFF.

J is TRBJ2-3 and V is TRBV24-1; unclear D gene. From germline, CDR1 is KGHDR and CDR2 SFDVKD. This CDR3 is built from 14 residues. V lost 5 bases, J lost 1 base, and 9 bases lay in between. The CDR3: CATSVASGTDTQYF. CDR3 nucleotides: TGTGCCACCAGTGTGGCGTCAGGCACAGATACGCAGTATTTT.

J is TRBJ2-5 and V is TRBV7-2; no clear D gene. V lost 3 bases to trimming and J lost 10 bases, with 9 bases between them. Germline lookup yields CDR1 SGHTA and CDR2 FQGNSA. CDR3 length: 11 residues. CDR3 residues: CASSFSENQYF. CDR3 nucleotide sequence: TGTGCCAGCAGCTTCTCCGAAAACCAGTACTTC.

The chain links TRBV28 to TRBJ2-3; 13 bases map to TRBD2. Germline CDR1 MDHEN, CDR2 SYDVKM. The CDR3 consists of 17 residues. V gave up 1 base and J gave up 6 bases; unmatched junction bases: 7. The CDR3 spells CASSLLLAGGPVDTQYF. CDR3 sequence (DNA): TGTGCCAGCAGTTTATTACTAGCGGGGGGGCCGGTGGATACGCAGTATTTT.

This chain connects TRBV5-4 to TRBJ2-3; D ambiguous. V gave up 0 bases and J gave up 8 bases, with 13 bases separating them. Germline CDR1 reads SGHNT; CDR2 reads YYREEE (reference sequence). This CDR3 contains 14 residues. CDR3 sequence reads: CASSLAVDGRTQYF. As DNA, the CDR3 is TGTGCCAGCAGCTTGGCCGTCGACGGCCGTACGCAGTATTTT.

This chain connects TRBV3-1 (or the pseudogene TRBV3-2) to TRBJ2-1; possible D gene TRBD2, 5 bases. The length of the CDR3 is 16 residues. The germline V gene has CDR1 LGHDT and CDR2 YNNKEL (reference sequence). Trimming removed 4 bases from V and 5 bases from J, with 18 bases in between. The CDR3 loop reads CASSRPSAGNHNEQFF. The CDR3 DNA reads as TGTGCCAGCAGCCGCCCCTCGGCCGGGAACCACAATGAGCAGTTCTTC.

The J gene is TRBJ1-1, the V gene TRBV6-5; 10 bases match TRBD1. V shed 4 bases, J shed 11 bases, and the junction held 10 bases outside the gene matches. Germline values: CDR1 MNHEY, CDR2 SVGAGI. This CDR3 spans 14 amino acids. The CDR3 protein is CASSSPGQGGRAFF. The CDR3 region has the DNA TGTGCCAGCAGTTCCCCAGGACAGGGGGGAAGGGCTTTCTTT.

V is TRBV15 and J is TRBJ1-5; D gene uncertain. The CDR3 runs 13 residues. CDR1 is LNHNV, CDR2 YYDKDF, per germline (reference sequence). The ends were cut back, 3 bases at V and 6 bases at J, with 9 bases in the middle. The CDR3 DNA reads as TGTGCCACCAGCAGGGACCCAGGTCAGCCCCAGCATTTT. This gives the protein CATSRDPGQPQHF.

This clone has more than one count but fewer than ten. The chain links TRBV9 to TRBJ1-1; D remains ambiguous. The CDR3 runs 15 residues. The V end lost 0 bases, the J end lost 4 bases, and 13 bases lay between the germline ends. CDR1 is SGDLS and CDR2 is YYNGEE in the germline V gene. CDR3 protein: CASSVGNLRGTEAFF. In nucleotides, the CDR3 is TGTGCCAGCAGCGTAGGCAACTTACGGGGCACTGAAGCTTTCTTT.